The next 9 T cell receptor beta chains were all read from a single sample in a study of T-cell memory formation after mild COVID-19 (dated by TCRdb to the early 2020s). Library generation was performed with 5' RACE. The instrument was an Illumina NovaSeq 6000. TCRdb reran the public reads through fastp at Q25 and MiXCR, keeping productive beta chains. Rows with a matching CDR3 protein are joined into one entry that keeps the most common DNA and genes. The sample records approximately 340,000 distinct CDR3 sequences, 10% to 15% of which are singletons. About a fifth of the sample goes to the ten largest clones. Sequencing used PBMCs or a T cell subset sorted from them (not recorded which). These receptors all stem from a man aged 18 to 35 who had mild COVID-19 (a few samples of this study predate the infection). The sample titles of this study are shuffled in the database, so cell type and time point are left out; the donor was told from shared clones.

The rearrangement links TRBV4-1 to TRBJ2-4; D gene unclear. Germline assignment: CDR1 MGHRA and CDR2 YSYEKL. Trimming took off 0 bases at V and 3 bases at J, with 12 bases between the two ends. This CDR3 has 16 residues. The CDR3 nucleotides read TGCGCCAGCAGCCAAGACCCAGGATTCGTCAAAAACATTCAGTACTTC. It codes for CASSQDPGFVKNIQYF.

The J gene is TRBJ2-3, the V gene TRBV5-1, with TRBD2 matching over 12 bases. CDR3 length: 15 amino acids. Looked up from germline, CDR1 is SGHRS and CDR2 is YFSETQ. Trimming at V came to 7 bases and at J to 3 bases, leaving 6 bases not matched to a gene. The CDR3 nucleotides read TGCGCCAGCCAGGGAACTAGCGGGGGGACAGATACGCAGTATTTT. Translating gives CASQGTSGGTDTQYF.

This clonotype was found many times. V is TRBV6-2 or TRBV6-3 and J is TRBJ2-7; 12 bases line up with TRBD2. Looked up from germline, CDR1 is MNHEY and CDR2 is SVGEGT. CDR3 length: 15 amino acids. V was clipped by 6 bases and J by 4 bases; unmatched bases: 7. The CDR3 protein is CASSELAGGVYEQYF. DNA for the CDR3: TGTGCCAGCAGCGAACTAGCGGGGGGTGTATACGAGCAGTACTTC.

The chain is built from TRBV5-1 and TRBJ2-3; TRBD2 matches 7 bases. J gave up 0 bases and V 3 bases, and 1 base lay outside the gene matches. Germline values: CDR1 SGHRS, CDR2 YFSETQ. The CDR3 consists of 14 residues. The CDR3 nucleotides read TGCGCCAGCAGCTGGACTAGTAGCACAGATACGCAGTATTTT. The encoded protein is CASSWTSSTDTQYF. Using reference TRBV5-1 and TRBJ2-3 for the parts outside the CDR3, the full variable domain is KAGVTQTPRYLIKTRGQQVTLSCSPISGHRSVSWYQQTPGQGLQFLFEYFSETQRNKGNFPGRFSGRQFSNSRSEMNVSTLELGDSALYLCASSWTSSTDTQYFGPGTRLTVL.

This rearrangement joins TRBV5-4 to TRBJ2-1, with TRBD1 matching 7 bases. Germline V gene sequence: CDR1 SGHNT, CDR2 YYREEE (reference sequence). V shed 4 bases, J shed 0 bases, and the junction held 4 bases outside the gene matches. This CDR3 comprises 15 residues. This CDR3 reads CASSLGQNSYNEQFF. In DNA, the CDR3 is TGTGCCAGCAGCCTGGGACAGAACTCCTACAATGAGCAGTTCTTC.

The chain employs TRBV6-6 and TRBJ2-3; D uncertain. Trimming removed 6 bases at V and 0 bases at J, with 10 bases between. CDR1 MNHNY and CDR2 SVGAGI come from the germline V gene (reference sequence). The CDR3 is 14 amino acids. DNA of the CDR3: TGTGCCAGCAGCTATGGCGCGAGCACAGATACGCAGTATTTT. This encodes CASSYGASTDTQYF.

V and J are TRBV12-3 or TRBV12-4 and TRBJ1-2, with D uncertain. The CDR3 contains 15 residues. Trimming took off 4 bases at V and 8 bases at J, with 20 bases between the two ends. The CDR3 sequence: CASSSPGSGSDGYTF. The CDR3 nucleotides are TGTGCCAGCAGTTCCCCGGGATCAGGCTCGGACGGCTACACCTTC.

V and J are TRBV4-3 and TRBJ2-5, with D tentatively TRBD2 (5 bases). Germline V gene lookup returns CDR1 LGHNA and CDR2 YSLEER. V was trimmed by 4 bases and J by 9 bases, leaving 9 bases between them. The CDR3 runs 11 residues. CDR3 nucleotide sequence: TGCGCCAGCAGCCCTACGGGGTCCCAGTACTTC. Its translation is CASSPTGSQYF.

This clonotype has more than one count but fewer than ten. The chain employs TRBV7-8 and TRBJ2-3; D may be TRBD1 or TRBD2 (6 bases each). The germline V gene has CDR1 SGHVS and CDR2 FQNEAQ. Trimming took off 5 bases at V and 1 base at J, with 19 bases between the two ends. CDR3 length equals 17 residues. The CDR3 DNA reads as TGTGCCAGCAGCCCCAGGGGAGGAGGCGGGCGCACAGATACGCAGTATTTT. Translation gives CASSPRGGGGRTDTQYF.